This TCR beta chain was sequenced for a study of blood T cells in healthy people across ages (dated by TCRdb to between 2014 and 2017). Looking at the study overall: Template switching captured roughly one uniquely barcoded TCR beta cDNA molecule per two T cells in model experiments. Age-related changes in TCR beta repertoire diversity were measured in the study by deep sequencing normalized with unique cDNA molecular identifiers. Four age groups were formed from the donors: young (average approximately 15 years), middle-aged (more than 35), aged (over 55) and long-lived (around 82). Two additional independent replicas of 1 million unique cDNA reads from the same blood draw were analyzed for two donors (one aged 18 to 30 and one aged 80 or older). Broad study findings and their caveats: As age increased, observed TCR beta diversity per million T cells dropped in a roughly linear way, and a significant reduction was already evident by age about 36. Estimates of total diversity based on one million sequenced T cells were regarded as lower bounds and as underestimates. Compared with the aged group, the long-lived group had more naive CD4+ T cells, fewer expanded clones and increased TCR diversity, a pattern suggesting age selection. Because donor CMV infection status was unknown, age-related changes in expanded clonotypes were potentially confounded. The percentage of naive T cells measured by flow cytometry correlated strongly with observed TCR beta diversity. Since profiling was done on bulk unsorted PBMCs, naive and antigen-experienced compartments could not be conclusively compared.

The receptor library was made with 5' RACE. The sequencer listed for this sample is Illumina HiSeq 2500. A second PCR of roughly 7 to 12 cycles was performed with a sample-barcoded 5' primer and a J-beta primer mix. A template-switch 5' adaptor carrying 12 random nucleotides introduced a unique molecular identifier onto each TCR beta cDNA molecule. Each sample yielded at least 2.5 million CDR3-containing paired-end reads. First-strand cDNA was synthesized from all RNA with the Mint cDNA synthesis kit, primed by a TRBC-specific oligonucleotide. Following uracil-DNA glycosylase treatment, all cDNA underwent a first 18-cycle PCR with the universal primers M1SS and BC2_uni_R. Concerning the study's data processing: Each sample was normalized by randomly selecting 1 million high-quality reads, each carrying a distinct molecular identifier. Instead of being binned into consensus sequences, reads with shared molecular identifiers were discarded. MiTCR, with a Q25 quality threshold and the strictest error-elimination algorithm, was used for CDR3 identification, clonotype clustering and error correction. A nonparametric unseen species model using Euler transformation provided a lower-bound estimate of total TCR beta diversity. The public reads were reanalyzed by TCRdb: fastp trimming at Q25, MiXCR alignment, in-frame beta chains only. Here each entry gathers all rows of one CDR3 protein and keeps the most common genes and DNA. TCRdb, not the original authors, processed these V and J calls. The sample profile shows about 840,000 distinct CDR3 sequences; approximately 32% of them were found once. 10% of the sample lies in the top ten.

The germline V gene (reference sequence) supplies CDR1 LGHDT and CDR2 YNNKEL. Its CDR3 holds 16 amino acids, cysteine through phenylalanine. Of all the DNA, just the CDR3 is kept, 48 bases in frame from base 1. V loses 0 bases at its end and J loses 0 bases; junction bases beyond the gene matches: 5. Donors were under 40 systemically healthy Caucasian individuals from Russia aged roughly 6 to 90 years. Each donor gave 9 to 10 milliliters of peripheral blood, collected into EDTA-treated Vacutainer tubes. Ficoll-Paque density-gradient centrifugation was used to isolate PBMCs, with at least 6 million obtained per sample. Trizol reagent was used to extract total RNA from the PBMCs, yielding at least 6 micrograms per sample. The percentages of naive CD45RAhigh/CD27high T cells were determined by flow cytometry on a PBMC aliquot from every donor. This clonotype was seen at least ten times. What antigen it recognizes has not been identified. Within one base of it there is no much larger clone, and no base qualities were kept.

These records were also assigned to another study, of T cells of mothers and their children. The second source states: Nine systemically healthy Caucasian individuals served as donors, namely three mothers together with their six children. cDNA synthesis used all of the extracted RNA, with 1.5 ug of RNA in each 15 ul reaction. In the second PCR, the M1S primer added sample barcodes and 2-4 random nucleotides. Over 8.5 million TCR beta CDR3 reads came from each mother, compared with approximately 3 million reads from each child. Thymic selection similarly shapes TCR recombination output in related and unrelated pairs, with minor effect from inherited differences. Normalized repertoire overlap was always found to be slightly, but never significantly, higher in related mother-child pairs than in unrelated mother-child pairs. No persistent microchimeric T cell clones were found, with a detection sensitivity of roughly 99 clones per million clonotypes. The study used deep NGS to compare TCR beta repertoires of mothers and children, seeking features distinguishing related mother-child pairs from unrelated individuals. The mean age was 40 +/- 4 years for the mothers and about 10 +/- 4 years for the children. After adapter ligation was performed with NEBNext reagents, the libraries were sequenced on an Illumina HiSeq 2000 with 100+100 nt paired-end reads. To prevent cross-contamination, the mother and child libraries were prepared one month apart and sequenced in separate runs. Each donor had between roughly 450,000 and 2,100,000 distinct TCR beta clonotypes identified. Naive TCR beta clonotypes were estimated from low-frequency clonotypes matched to each donor's FACS-determined naive share, without sorting.

This clonotype originated in a woman aged 40-49 years in good health. The sample was blood. Recombination linked TRBV3-1 to TRBJ2-7, and 7 bases in between align with TRBD2. The CDR3 has the sequence CASSQDGRGFSYEQYF. The sequenced DNA is TGTGCCAGCAGCCAAGATGGGCGGGGGTTCTCCTACGAGCAGTACTTC.